Presented here are 13 T cell receptor beta chains from one specimen sequenced in a study of T cell responses to AZD1222 COVID-19 vaccine. Libraries were prepared by immunoSEQ multiplex PCR; TCRdb keeps only in-frame clonotypes and omits some of them. The top ten hold approximately 3.5% of the sample, which has roughly 150,000 clones, 92% seen once. Specimen: peripheral blood, collected 28 days after the second AZD1222 dose. These receptors originate from an adult who received the AZD1222 COVID-19 vaccine.

The V gene is TRBV6-2 or TRBV6-3, the J gene TRBJ2-7; the match to TRBD1 covers 10 bases. In germline, CDR1 is MNHEY, CDR2 SVGEGT. V lost 2 bases to trimming and J lost 5 bases; unmatched junction nucleotides: 6. CDR3 length: 15 amino acids. The CDR3 spells CASSYRDRGRDEQYF. The DNA of the CDR3 is TGTGCCAGCAGTTACCGGGACAGGGGTAGGGACGAGCAGTACTTC.

The chain uses TRBV6-1 and TRBJ1-1; D perhaps matches TRBD1 (5 bases). Germline V CDR1 and CDR2: MNHNS, SASEGT. V lost 3 bases and J 3 bases, leaving 14 bases between the germline ends. The CDR3 runs to 15 residues. The CDR3 protein is CASSDYGGGYTEAFF. Written as DNA, the CDR3 is TGTGCCAGCAGTGATTACGGTGGGGGATACACTGAAGCTTTCTTT.

The chain combines TRBV28 with TRBJ1-4; D uncertain. Trimming left V 6 bases short and J 4 bases short, with 21 bases between. The length of the CDR3 is 17 residues. CDR1 and CDR2 (germline): MDHEN, SYDVKM. The CDR3 reads CASRIPGEAGSNEKLFF. The CDR3 nucleotides read TGTGCCAGCAGGATCCCCGGGGAAGCCGGAAGTAATGAAAAACTGTTTTTT.

The chain is built from TRBV3-1 (or the pseudogene TRBV3-2) and TRBJ2-7; 7 bases match TRBD1. There are 16 residues in the CDR3. Germline lookup yields CDR1 LGHDT and CDR2 YNNKEL (reference sequence). J gave up 2 bases and V 0 bases, and 7 bases lay outside the gene matches. CDR3 residues: CASSQDVRGKPYEQYF. DNA for the CDR3: TGTGCCAGCAGCCAAGATGTCAGGGGGAAACCCTACGAGCAGTACTTC.

The chain joins TRBV4-3 to TRBJ2-7; 9 bases match TRBD1. CDR1 is LGHNA and CDR2 is YSLEER in the germline V gene. V lost 2 bases and J lost 1; bases outside the gene matches: 9. This CDR3 spans 17 amino acids. DNA of the CDR3: TGCGCCAGCAGCCAACAACCAGGACAGGGGTTTTCCTACGAGCAGTACTTC. Protein: CASSQQPGQGFSYEQYF.

The chain recombines TRBV28 with TRBJ2-1, with TRBD1 matching 7 bases. The V gene end was trimmed by 8 bases and the J gene end by 7 bases; junction bases not matched to a gene: 11. Germline values: CDR1 MDHEN, CDR2 SYDVKM. The CDR3 has 14 amino acids. The CDR3 DNA is TGTGCCAGCGGTTACAGGGGTTTAAGGAATGAGCAGTTCTTC. As protein: CASGYRGLRNEQFF. The full variable domain, its missing parts supplied by reference TRBV28 and TRBJ2-1, is DVKVTQSSRYLVKRTGEKVFLECVQDMDHENMFWYRQDPGLGLRLIYFSYDVKMKEKGDIPEGYSVSREKKERFSLILESASTNQTSMYLCASGYRGLRNEQFFGPGTRLTVL.

This clone showed up just once. This rearrangement joins TRBV28 to TRBJ2-1; 10 bases match TRBD1. The CDR3 runs 16 residues. Unmatched junction bases numbered 5, after V lost 2 bases and J lost 4 bases. Germline loops: CDR1 MDHEN, CDR2 SYDVKM. The CDR3 loop is CASSLAPGQGYNEQFF. The CDR3 coding sequence is TGTGCCAGCAGTTTAGCCCCGGGACAGGGGTACAATGAGCAGTTCTTC.

The rearrangement uses TRBV30 and TRBJ2-7; tentative D call: TRBD2 (6 bases). Germline loops: CDR1 GTSNPN, CDR2 SVGIG (reference sequence). V was pared by 4 bases and J by 3 bases, with 16 bases between. CDR3 length: 14 residues. The CDR3: CAWTGPTGSYEQYF. CDR3 in DNA: TGTGCCTGGACTGGACCTACCGGGAGCTACGAGCAGTACTTC.

This chain connects TRBV7-6 to TRBJ2-5; D call uncertain. Trimming pared 8 bases from V and 3 bases from J, leaving 4 bases between. This CDR3 spans 10 amino acids. Germline-derived CDR1 and CDR2 are SGHVS and FNYEAQ. Written as DNA, the CDR3 is TGTGCCAGCGACGAAGAGACCCAGTACTTC. Translating it yields CASDEETQYF.

The gene calls are TRBV5-1 and TRBJ1-2; the D is unclear. The V gene lost 4 bases and the J gene lost 6 bases, with 13 bases spanning the gap. Germline V lookup: CDR1 SGHRS, CDR2 YFSETQ. This CDR3 is 13 amino acids long. CDR3 coding DNA: TGCGCCAGCAGCGCCCAGGTCTCTGATGGCTACACCTTC. Its protein product is CASSAQVSDGYTF. The entire variable domain, with the rest obtained from reference TRBV5-1 and TRBJ1-2, is as follows: KAGVTQTPRYLIKTRGQQVTLSCSPISGHRSVSWYQQTPGQGLQFLFEYFSETQRNKGNFPGRFSGRQFSNSRSEMNVSTLELGDSALYLCASSAQVSDGYTFGSGTRLTVV.

The chain carries TRBV28 and TRBJ2-5; maybe TRBD2 (6 bases). In germline, CDR1 is MDHEN, CDR2 SYDVKM. CDR3 length: 13 residues. The ends were cut back, 0 bases at V and 4 bases at J, with 6 bases in the middle. Written as DNA, the CDR3 is TGTGCCAGCAGTTTATGGGGGGGAGAGACCCAGTACTTC. This encodes CASSLWGGETQYF.

The gene calls are TRBV5-1 and TRBJ1-2; perhaps TRBD1 as D (6 bases). CDR1 is SGHRS, CDR2 YFSETQ, per germline. The CDR3 loop spans 16 amino acids. Trimming left V 0 bases short and J 8 bases short, with 20 bases between. The CDR3 reads CASSLGSGGGLGGYTF. The CDR3 nucleotides are TGCGCCAGCAGCTTGGGGTCTGGGGGCGGTTTAGGAGGCTACACCTTC. Full variable domain (remainder filled in from reference TRBV5-1 and TRBJ1-2): KAGVTQTPRYLIKTRGQQVTLSCSPISGHRSVSWYQQTPGQGLQFLFEYFSETQRNKGNFPGRFSGRQFSNSRSEMNVSTLELGDSALYLCASSLGSGGGLGGYTFGSGTRLTVV.

The chain carries TRBV24-1 and TRBJ2-2, with D possibly TRBD2 on 6 matching bases. The CDR3 spans 15 residues. Trimming removed 7 bases from V and 0 bases from J, with 11 bases in between. Germline assignment: CDR1 KGHDR and CDR2 SFDVKD. CDR3: CATRPAGTNTGELFF. For the CDR3, the DNA is TGTGCCACCAGGCCCGCGGGGACGAACACCGGGGAGCTGTTTTTT.